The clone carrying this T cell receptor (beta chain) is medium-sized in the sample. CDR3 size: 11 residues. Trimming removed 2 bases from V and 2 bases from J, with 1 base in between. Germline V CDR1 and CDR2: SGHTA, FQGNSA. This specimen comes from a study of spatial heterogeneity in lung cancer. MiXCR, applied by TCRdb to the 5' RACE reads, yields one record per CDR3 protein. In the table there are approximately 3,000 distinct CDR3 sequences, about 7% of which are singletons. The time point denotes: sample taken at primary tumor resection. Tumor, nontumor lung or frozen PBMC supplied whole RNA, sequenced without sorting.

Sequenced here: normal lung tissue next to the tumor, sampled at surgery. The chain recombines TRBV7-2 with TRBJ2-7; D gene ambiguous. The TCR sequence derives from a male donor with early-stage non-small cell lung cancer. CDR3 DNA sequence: TGTGCCAGCAGCTTAACCTACGAGCAGTACTTC. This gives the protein CASSLTYEQYF.